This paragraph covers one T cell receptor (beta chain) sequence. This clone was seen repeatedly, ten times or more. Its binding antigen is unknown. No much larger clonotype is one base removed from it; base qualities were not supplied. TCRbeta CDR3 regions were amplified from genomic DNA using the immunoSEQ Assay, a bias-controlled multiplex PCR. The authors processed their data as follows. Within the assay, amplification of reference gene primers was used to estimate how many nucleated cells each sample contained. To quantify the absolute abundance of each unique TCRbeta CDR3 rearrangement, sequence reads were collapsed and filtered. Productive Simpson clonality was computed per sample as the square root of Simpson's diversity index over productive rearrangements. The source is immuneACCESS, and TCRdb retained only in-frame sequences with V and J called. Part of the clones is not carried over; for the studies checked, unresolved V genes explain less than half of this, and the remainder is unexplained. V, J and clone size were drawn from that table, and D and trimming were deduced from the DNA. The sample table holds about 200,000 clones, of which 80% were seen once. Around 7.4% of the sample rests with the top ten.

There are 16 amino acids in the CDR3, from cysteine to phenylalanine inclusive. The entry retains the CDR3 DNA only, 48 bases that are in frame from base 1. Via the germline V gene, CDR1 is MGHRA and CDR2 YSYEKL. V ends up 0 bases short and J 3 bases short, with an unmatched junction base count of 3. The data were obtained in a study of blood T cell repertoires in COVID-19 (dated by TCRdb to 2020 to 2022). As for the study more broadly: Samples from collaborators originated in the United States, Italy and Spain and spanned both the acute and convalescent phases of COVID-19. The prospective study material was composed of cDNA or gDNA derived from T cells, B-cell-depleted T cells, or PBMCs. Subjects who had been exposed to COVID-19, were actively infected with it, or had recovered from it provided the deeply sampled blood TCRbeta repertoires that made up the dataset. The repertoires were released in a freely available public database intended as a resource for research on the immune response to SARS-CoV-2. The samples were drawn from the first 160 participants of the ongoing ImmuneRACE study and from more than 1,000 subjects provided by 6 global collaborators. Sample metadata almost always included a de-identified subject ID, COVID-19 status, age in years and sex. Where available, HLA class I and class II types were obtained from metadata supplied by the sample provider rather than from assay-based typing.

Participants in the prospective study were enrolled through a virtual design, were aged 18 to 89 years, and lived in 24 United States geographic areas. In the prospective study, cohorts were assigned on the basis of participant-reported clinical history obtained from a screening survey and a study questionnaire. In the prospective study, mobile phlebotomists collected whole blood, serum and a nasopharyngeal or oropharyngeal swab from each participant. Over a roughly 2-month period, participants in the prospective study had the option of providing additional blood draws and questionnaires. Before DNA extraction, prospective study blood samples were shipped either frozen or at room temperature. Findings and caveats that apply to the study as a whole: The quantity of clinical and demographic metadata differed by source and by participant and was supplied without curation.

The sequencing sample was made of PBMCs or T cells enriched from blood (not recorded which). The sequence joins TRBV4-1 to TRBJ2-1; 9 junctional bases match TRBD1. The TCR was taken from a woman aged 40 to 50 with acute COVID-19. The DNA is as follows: TGCGCCAGCAGCCAAGATGACAGGGGGGGCTACAATGAGCAGTTCTTC. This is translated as CASSQDDRGGYNEQFF.